The rows below give T cell receptor beta chains drawn from one sample of a study of blood T cell repertoires in COVID-19. Measured with immunoSEQ multiplex PCR; TCRdb has only the in-frame clones, and not every one. The data show about 190,000 clones, roughly 84% seen once. Material: PBMCs or T cells enriched from blood (not recorded which). These receptors were collected from a woman in her thirties who had been exposed to COVID-19. Both conserved end residues are part of each CDR3. Each record gives: J gene, clone size, V gene, D gene, CDR3 protein, CDR3 DNA. A D gene is named only where the DNA matches it firmly. Clone size appears in some rows only: once, few, many, or a class for an expanded clone.

>TRBJ2-7|once|TRBV6-1|.
CASSETTRYF
TGTGCCAGCAGTGAAACGACACGCTACTTC
>TRBJ1-1|.|TRBV28|TRBD1
CASSLRPGQGNTEAFF
TGTGCCAGCAGTCTCCGACCGGGACAGGGAAACACTGAAGCTTTCTTT
>TRBJ1-6|.|TRBV3-1/TRBV3-2|.
CASSAGDSPLHF
TGTGCCAGCAGCGCAGGCGATTCACCCCTCCACTTT
>TRBJ2-5|.|TRBV2|.
CASSPLSGRLLYF
TGTGCCAGCTCCCCGTTGTCAGGGCGGCTTTTATACTTC
>TRBJ1-1|.|TRBV12-3/TRBV12-4|.
CASSYGPGTKAFF
TGTGCCAGCAGTTACGGACCCGGGACAAAAGCTTTCTTT
>TRBJ2-3|.|TRBV3-1/TRBV3-2|.
CASSQHTDTQYF
TGTGCCAGCAGCCAACACACAGATACGCAGTATTTT
>TRBJ1-2|.|TRBV13|TRBD1
CASSWLDRGHGYTF
TGTGCCAGCAGCTGGCTCGACAGGGGGCATGGCTACACCTTC
>TRBJ2-7|.|TRBV5-6|.
CASSPPSGDSEQYF
TGTGCCAGCAGCCCACCAAGCGGCGATTCCGAGCAGTACTTC
>TRBJ2-3|.|TRBV6-5|.
CASSYSGGPADTQYF
TGTGCCAGCAGTTACTCGGGGGGGCCCGCAGATACGCAGTATTTT
>TRBJ1-2|.|TRBV9|.
CASSGQGGRGYGYTF
TGTGCCAGCAGCGGCCAGGGCGGAAGAGGCTATGGCTACACCTTC
>TRBJ1-5|.|TRBV19|TRBD1
CASSRIQGDQPQHF
TGTGCCAGTAGTAGAATCCAGGGGGATCAGCCCCAGCATTTT
>TRBJ1-1|.|TRBV29-1|.
CSVGVGGTEAFF
TGCAGCGTTGGGGTCGGGGGCACTGAAGCTTTCTTT